This T cell receptor beta chain came from a study of blood T cell repertoires in COVID-19. Study details: Nucleic acid was either cDNA or gDNA, and it came from T cells, B-cell-depleted T cells, or PBMCs.

Repertoires were generated with immunoSEQ multiplex PCR, while TCRdb's copy carries only in-frame clones and drops some. The sample includes some 200,000 clones, about 88% of them seen just once. Categorization into cohorts depended on clinical history that participants reported. CDR3 size: 14 residues. From germline, CDR1 is SGHDT and CDR2 YYEEEE. V was pared by 0 bases and J by 5 bases, with 11 bases between. Sequenced input: PBMCs or T cells enriched from blood (not recorded which). The sequence came from a woman aged 30 to 39 who had recovered from COVID-19. This rearrangement joins TRBV5-6 to TRBJ1-2; D gene ambiguous. In nucleotides, the CDR3 is TGTGCCAGCAGCTTGGGTGGCAGCGAGTATGGCTACACCTTC. Translating it yields CASSLGGSEYGYTF.